The 27 T cell receptor beta chains given below trace back to one sample, sequenced in a study of T cell repertoires in cytomegalovirus infection. TCRdb fed the reads into MiXCR, producing one record per CDR3 protein. Found here are hundreds of thousands of distinct CDR3 sequences, about 7% of them singletons; the top ten hold roughly 6%. The sample taken for sequencing was PBMCs. These receptors came from a human donor in good health (CMV status not recorded). Some clones in this sample may be carry-over from other donors' samples.

The rearrangement links TRBV28 to TRBJ1-1; tentatively, D is TRBD1 (6 bases). CDR1 MDHEN and CDR2 SYDVKM come from the germline V gene. Deletions cut 4 bases from V and 6 bases from J, with 21 bases between. The CDR3 contains 16 residues. In nucleotides, the CDR3 is TGTGCCAGCAGTTCGAGGGAAACACAGGGCCGGGCTGAAGCTTTCTTT. Translation: CASSSRETQGRAEAFF.

This clonotype was counted ten times or more. This chain uses TRBV24-1 with TRBJ2-1; a possible D gene is TRBD1 (5 bases). Germline CDR1 KGHDR, CDR2 SFDVKD. CDR3 length equals 15 residues. V gave up 1 base and J gave up 9 bases, with 15 bases separating them. The CDR3 DNA is TGTGCCACCAGTGATTTCGATCAGGGCAGCAGTGAGCAGTTCTTC. As protein: CATSDFDQGSSEQFF.

This clonotype was counted many times. The CDR3, as DNA: TGCAGCGTTGCAGGTTCTGGGGCCAACGTCCTGACTTTC. It is translated as CSVAGSGANVLTF. The chain carries TRBV29-1 and TRBJ2-6; D is uncertain. Trimming shortened V by 4 bases and J by 1 base, and 5 bases separated the two germline ends. The CDR3 is made up of 13 amino acids. Germline lookup yields CDR1 SQVTM and CDR2 ANQGSEA.

This clonotype was counted many times. This chain links TRBV7-2 with TRBJ1-4; no firm D call. The germline CDR1 and CDR2 sequences are SGHTA and FQGNSA. The CDR3 extends over 13 amino acids. Trimming pared 4 bases from V and 10 bases from J, leaving 13 bases between. CDR3 region: CASSSAYSGKLFF. CDR3 DNA sequence: TGTGCCAGCAGCTCAGCTTATTCAGGAAAACTGTTTTTT. The whole variable domain, remainder taken from reference TRBV7-2 and TRBJ1-4, is GAGVSQSPSNKVTEKGKDVELRCDPISGHTALYWYRQSLGQGLEFLIYFQGNSAPDKSGLPSDRFSAERTGGSVSTLTIQRTQQEDSAVYLCASSSAYSGKLFFGSGTQLSVL.

This clonotype was counted at least ten times. The chain recombines TRBV15 with TRBJ1-5; 8 bases agree with TRBD1. Trimming at V came to 5 bases and at J to 5 bases, leaving 8 bases not matched to a gene. Germline values: CDR1 LNHNV, CDR2 YYDKDF (reference sequence). The CDR3 covers 15 residues. The CDR3 nucleotides read TGTGCCACCAGCGCTGGGACAGGACGTTATCAGCCCCAGCATTTT. Translation: CATSAGTGRYQPQHF.

This clonotype is a singleton in its sample. The chain is built from TRBV20-1 and TRBJ1-1; perhaps TRBD1 as D (5 bases). Per the germline V gene, CDR1 is DFQATT and CDR2 is SNEGSKA (reference sequence). The CDR3 runs 14 residues. Trimming removed 5 bases at V and 5 bases at J, with 18 bases between. CDR3 residues: CSALAVGEGTEAFF. The DNA of the CDR3 is TGCAGTGCTCTGGCTGTTGGTGAGGGGACTGAAGCTTTCTTT.

Only one count was recorded for this clonotype. A much larger clone sits a single nucleotide away, making a read error possible. This chain uses TRBV4-1 with TRBJ2-3, with D unresolved. The CDR3 contains 14 residues. Trimming pared 0 bases from V and 9 bases from J, leaving 13 bases between. Germline V gene sequence: CDR1 MGHRA, CDR2 YSYEKL. CDR3 sequence (DNA): TGCGCCAGCAGCCAAGATGACTTCGCAAGGACGCAGTATTTT. This codes for CASSQDDFARTQYF.

The chain carries TRBV4-3 and TRBJ2-1; 7 bases align to TRBD2. V lost 1 base and J lost 9; bases outside the gene matches: 6. The CDR3 has 14 residues. The germline V gene has CDR1 LGHNA and CDR2 YSLEER. The chain's CDR3 is CASSQVSGRGEQFF. CDR3 coding DNA: TGCGCCAGCAGCCAAGTTAGCGGGCGGGGTGAGCAGTTCTTC.

This clonotype was picked up many times. The chain joins TRBV19 to TRBJ1-2; 9 positions match TRBD1. The CDR3 runs to 15 residues. Germline-derived CDR1 and CDR2 are LNHDA and SQIVND (reference sequence). J gave up 3 bases and V 6 bases, and 8 bases lay outside the gene matches. The CDR3 DNA sequence: TGTGCCAGTAGAGTTGGACAGGGGAAGGACTATGGCTACACCTTC. Protein product: CASRVGQGKDYGYTF. The full variable domain, rest sourced from reference TRBV19 and TRBJ1-2, is DGGITQSPKYLFRKEGQNVTLSCEQNLNHDAMYWYRQDPGQGLRLIYYSQIVNDFQKGDIAEGYSVSREKKESFPLTVTSAQKNPTAFYLCASRVGQGKDYGYTFGSGTRLTVV.

There are many counts of this clonotype. The chain joins TRBV29-1 to TRBJ2-5, with a tentative D call TRBD1 (5 bases). The CDR3 totals 13 residues. V dropped 7 bases and J dropped 1 base, with 13 bases sitting between them. CDR1 and CDR2 from the germline V gene are SQVTM and ANQGSEA. In DNA, the CDR3 is TGCAGCGCCGCTGACAGAATCCAAGAGACCCAGTACTTC. This codes for CSAADRIQETQYF.

This clonotype occurred many times. The gene calls are TRBV25-1 and TRBJ1-4; TRBD1 is a possible D gene (6 bases). Trimming took 4 bases from V and 11 from J, leaving 17 bases between them. Germline loops: CDR1 MGHDK, CDR2 SYGVNS. The length of the CDR3 is 14 residues. CDR3 in amino acids: CASSGLGGQGKLFF. In DNA form, the CDR3 reads TGTGCCAGCAGTGGCCTCGGGGGCCAGGGGAAACTGTTTTTT.

The rearrangement links TRBV6-6 to TRBJ1-5, with TRBD1 matching 10 bases. Unmatched junction bases numbered 7, after V lost 7 bases and J lost 7 bases. The germline V gene encodes CDR1 MNHNY and CDR2 SVGAGI (reference sequence). The CDR3 loop spans 14 amino acids. CDR3 region: CASNGQGGGQPQHF. The CDR3, as DNA: TGTGCCAGCAATGGACAGGGGGGAGGACAGCCCCAGCATTTT.

This clonotype came up many times. This chain joins TRBV20-1 and TRBJ2-5; 9 bases agree with TRBD2. The V and J ends lost 4 bases and 1 base, in that order; junction bases with no gene match: 1. This CDR3 has 13 residues. Per germline, CDR1 DFQATT and CDR2 SNEGSKA (reference sequence). CDR3 amino acids: CSATSGAQETQYF. DNA for the CDR3: TGCAGTGCTACTAGCGGGGCCCAAGAGACCCAGTACTTC.

CDR3 sequence (DNA): TGCAGCGTTCGCTGGGGTAGTGAGCAGTTCTTC. The encoded protein is CSVRWGSEQFF. The rearrangement joins TRBV29-1 to TRBJ2-1, with D hard to call. The CDR3 contains 11 residues. V was cut by 5 bases and J by 9 bases, with 11 bases left in between. Germline lookup yields CDR1 SQVTM and CDR2 ANQGSEA.

This clonotype has ten or more counts. The genes are TRBV2 and TRBJ1-6; D is unresolved. This CDR3 contains 15 residues. Germline V gives CDR1 SNHLY, CDR2 FYNNEI. Trimming removed 6 bases from V and 8 bases from J, with 17 bases in between. The CDR3 is CASRSQAHSDSPLHF. DNA for the CDR3: TGTGCCAGCAGGTCCCAGGCCCATTCAGATTCACCCCTCCACTTT.

This clonotype was counted at least ten times. The CDR3 DNA reads TGTGCCAGCAGCTTAGGTTGGACAGAGAACACTGAAGCTTTCTTT. Its translation: CASSLGWTENTEAFF. This sequence joins TRBV7-2 and TRBJ1-1, with D maybe TRBD1 (6 bases). Per germline, CDR1 SGHTA and CDR2 FQGNSA. The CDR3 length is 15 residues. V lost 1 base, J lost 1 base, and 10 bases lay in between.

The table lists this clonotype with many counts. The chain carries TRBV12-3 or TRBV12-4 and TRBJ1-5; D may be TRBD1 (6 bases). V was pared by 5 bases and J by 7 bases, with 12 bases between. The CDR3 covers 13 residues. CDR3: CASSPTGFQPQHF. CDR3 sequence (DNA): TGTGCCAGCAGTCCGACAGGTTTCCAGCCCCAGCATTTT.

In its sample, this clonotype was seen many times. The CDR3 is CASSPRGGGNQPQHF. DNA of the CDR3: TGTGCCAGCAGCCCCAGGGGTGGGGGCAATCAGCCCCAGCATTTT. The chain employs TRBV12-3 or TRBV12-4 and TRBJ1-5; TRBD1 is a possible D gene (6 bases). CDR3 length equals 15 residues. V lost 6 bases and J lost 2, with 14 bases in between.

The CDR3 region is CAWSGGSEAFF. Here the CDR3 DNA reads TGTGCCTGGAGTGGGGGGAGTGAAGCTTTCTTT. V usage is TRBV30 and J usage is TRBJ1-1; maybe TRBD1 (5 bases). CDR3 size: 11 residues. Trimming cost V 1 base and J 7 bases, with 7 bases left between them. Germline V gene data show CDR1 as GTSNPN and CDR2 as SVGIG (reference sequence). The full variable domain, completed using reference TRBV30 and TRBJ1-1, is SQTIHQWPATLVQPVGSPLSLECTVEGTSNPNLYWYRQAAGRGLQLLFYSVGIGQISSEVPQNLSASRPQDRQFILSSKKLLLSDSGFYLCAWSGGSEAFFGQGTRLTVV.

This clonotype has at least ten counts. The chain combines TRBV20-1 with TRBJ2-2, with 9 bases lining up with TRBD1. This CDR3 region has 15 residues. From germline, CDR1 is DFQATT and CDR2 SNEGSKA (reference sequence). The ends lost 3 bases at V and 6 bases at J; junction bases unmatched: 8. The CDR3 sequence is CSASRSDRGAGELFF. For the CDR3, the DNA is TGCAGTGCTAGCCGATCGGACAGGGGTGCCGGGGAGCTGTTTTTT.

This clonotype was recorded at least ten times. The chain is built from TRBV9 and TRBJ2-7; D remains unclear. With 2 bases removed from V and 0 bases from J, the gap between germline ends came to 9 bases. The CDR3 spans 14 residues. Germline V gives CDR1 SGDLS, CDR2 YYNGEE. CDR3 sequence reads: CASSVATGSYEQYF. As DNA, the CDR3 is TGTGCCAGCAGCGTTGCCACCGGCTCCTACGAGCAGTACTTC.

This clonotype was picked up many times. The V call is TRBV7-2, the J call TRBJ1-5, with a possible D match to TRBD1 (6 bases). V lost 5 bases, J lost 2 bases, and 19 bases lay in between. The CDR3 loop spans 17 amino acids. Germline V gene lookup returns CDR1 SGHTA and CDR2 FQGNSA. The CDR3 nucleotides read TGTGCCAGCAGCCTAATCCCACAGGGTTTAGGCAATCAGCCCCAGCATTTT. It specifies CASSLIPQGLGNQPQHF.

This clonotype was detected ten times or more. The chain has TRBV10-3 and TRBJ2-7; tentatively, D is TRBD1 (6 bases). CDR1 ENHRY and CDR2 SYGVKD come from the germline V gene. Trimming cost V 3 bases and J 4 bases, with 7 bases left between them. This CDR3 comprises 12 residues. The chain's CDR3 is CAISEQGYEQYF. CDR3 bases: TGTGCCATCAGTGAACAGGGTTACGAGCAGTACTTC.

This clonotype was recorded many times. V usage is TRBV10-3 and J usage is TRBJ2-2; TRBD1 matches at 9 bases. This CDR3 comprises 15 residues. V trimming: 5 bases; J trimming: 6 bases; junction bases outside the gene matches: 7. Germline loops: CDR1 ENHRY, CDR2 SYGVKD. In nucleotides, the CDR3 is TGTGCCATCAGTCCGGGACAGGGCCGGGCCGGGGAGCTGTTTTTT. Translated: CAISPGQGRAGELFF.

This clonotype has a count of ten or more. The rearrangement joins TRBV5-1 to TRBJ2-5; D assignment may be TRBD1 or TRBD2 (5 bases each). V was shortened by 4 bases and J by 4 bases, with 14 bases between the two germline ends. This CDR3 has 14 residues. The germline gives CDR1 SGHRS, CDR2 YFSETQ. Written as DNA, the CDR3 is TGCGCCAGCAGCGTTGGGACGAAGAGAGAGACCCAGTACTTC. As protein: CASSVGTKRETQYF.

This clonotype was found many times. The rearrangement joins TRBV19 to TRBJ2-1; the match to TRBD2 covers 7 bases. The trim removed 6 bases at V and 3 bases at J, leaving 2 bases unmatched. Germline CDR1 and CDR2: LNHDA and SQIVND (reference sequence). The CDR3 length is 13 residues. The chain's CDR3 is CASSGGFYNEQFF. The CDR3 nucleotides read TGTGCCAGTAGCGGGGGGTTCTACAATGAGCAGTTCTTC.

This clonotype was seen at least ten times. This rearrangement joins TRBV7-2 to TRBJ2-4; D is ambiguous. This CDR3 is 14 amino acids long. V was shortened by 0 bases and J by 1 base, with 4 bases between the two germline ends. CDR1 and CDR2 (germline): SGHTA, FQGNSA. The CDR3 loop reads CASSLARAKNIQYF. CDR3 DNA: TGTGCCAGCAGCTTAGCACGGGCCAAAAACATTCAGTACTTC.